These 15 T cell receptor beta chains came from one sample sequenced in a study of T-cell memory formation after mild COVID-19. TCRdb passed the 5' RACE reads through MiXCR, listing each CDR3 protein once. The sample consists of approximately 450,000 distinct CDR3 sequences, about 18% of them appearing once. The sequencing input was PBMCs or a T cell subset sorted from them (not recorded which). The receptors were sampled from an adult woman who had mild COVID-19 (a few samples of this study predate the infection). Cell type and time point are not known.

This clonotype has only a few counts. The chain is built from TRBV4-3 and TRBJ2-1, with D perhaps TRBD2 (6 bases). The germline CDR1 and CDR2 sequences are LGHNA and YSLEER. CDR3 length: 16 amino acids. V was clipped by 3 bases and J by 1 base, with 13 bases between them. The CDR3 nucleotides are TGCGCCAGCAGCCATTCTTTTAGCGGTTCCTACAATGAGCAGTTCTTC. Translating gives CASSHSFSGSYNEQFF.

This chain links TRBV2 with TRBJ2-4, with no clear D. Looked up from germline, CDR1 is SNHLY and CDR2 is FYNNEI. The CDR3 consists of 14 residues. V was trimmed by 6 bases and J by 3 bases, leaving 12 bases between them. CDR3 DNA sequence: TGTGCCAGCAGACCGGACGGTAACAAAAACATTCAGTACTTC. Amino acids: CASRPDGNKNIQYF.

This clonotype has at least ten counts. The chain carries TRBV18 and TRBJ1-2; a possible D gene is TRBD1 (5 bases). CDR3 length: 13 residues. Trimming removed 2 bases at V and 3 bases at J, with 7 bases between. Per germline, CDR1 KGHSH and CDR2 LQKENI. The CDR3 loop is CASSPRGDYGYTF. Written as DNA, the CDR3 is TGTGCCAGCTCACCAAGGGGAGACTATGGCTACACCTTC.

The chain is built from TRBV6-5 and TRBJ2-2; 8 bases match TRBD1. Germline assignment: CDR1 MNHEY and CDR2 SVGAGI. This CDR3 region has 14 residues. Trimming took 4 bases from V and 6 from J; bases not matched to a gene: 4. The CDR3 protein is CASSSRQGPGELFF. As DNA, the CDR3 is TGTGCCAGCAGTTCTCGACAGGGGCCCGGGGAGCTGTTTTTT.

In DNA form, the CDR3 reads TGTGCCAGCAGTTTATCATGGACAGGGAGGAACACTGAAGCTTTCTTT. This codes for CASSLSWTGRNTEAFF. V is TRBV27 and J is TRBJ1-1; 8 bases match TRBD1. The CDR3 length is 16 residues. Germline V gives CDR1 MNHEY, CDR2 SMNVEV (reference sequence). V lost 0 bases to trimming and J lost 1 base; unmatched junction nucleotides: 4.

V and J are TRBV20-1 and TRBJ2-3; either TRBD1 or TRBD2 may fit D (6 bases each). Trimming removed 7 bases from V and 2 bases from J, with 28 bases in between. CDR1 is DFQATT and CDR2 is SNEGSKA in the germline V gene (reference sequence). The CDR3 is 18 amino acids. CDR3 residues: CSVRGLDGRGGPTDTQYF. The CDR3, as DNA: TGCAGTGTCCGGGGGCTAGATGGGCGCGGTGGGCCCACAGATACGCAGTATTTT.

The sample holds many counts of this clonotype. The genes are TRBV20-1 and TRBJ1-1, with D possibly TRBD1 on 5 matching bases. Trimming took off 0 bases at V and 2 bases at J, with 10 bases between the two ends. Per germline, CDR1 DFQATT and CDR2 SNEGSKA (reference sequence). The CDR3 length is 14 residues. CDR3 loop: CSARDKGSNTEAFF. CDR3 coding DNA: TGCAGTGCTAGAGATAAGGGGAGTAACACTGAAGCTTTCTTT.

The table lists this clonotype with a few counts. This chain joins TRBV24-1 and TRBJ2-1; a weak D match, TRBD1 (6 bases). With 7 bases removed from V and 2 bases from J, the gap between germline ends came to 11 bases. CDR3 size: 14 residues. In germline, CDR1 is KGHDR, CDR2 SFDVKD. The CDR3 here is CATSKQGPYNEQFF. The DNA of the CDR3 is TGTGCCACCAGCAAACAGGGCCCCTACAATGAGCAGTTCTTC.

This clonotype was seen a few times. The chain is built from TRBV30 and TRBJ2-2; weak D call: TRBD2 (6 bases). Germline CDR1 is GTSNPN and CDR2 is SVGIG (reference sequence). Trimming took off 3 bases at V and 7 bases at J, with 15 bases between the two ends. This CDR3 comprises 14 residues. Here the CDR3 reads CAWRGGAWVGELFF. Here the CDR3 DNA reads TGTGCCTGGAGAGGCGGGGCGTGGGTCGGGGAGCTGTTTTTT.

This clonotype occurred a few times. CDR3 in amino acids: CAWSVIWDKAFF. The CDR3 nucleotides are TGTGCCTGGAGTGTAATATGGGACAAGGCTTTCTTT. This sequence joins TRBV30 and TRBJ1-1, with D possibly matching TRBD1 (6 bases). The CDR3 consists of 12 residues. CDR1 and CDR2 from the germline V gene are GTSNPN and SVGIG (reference sequence). V dropped 0 bases and J dropped 11 bases, with 13 bases sitting between them.

This clonotype was picked up a small number of times. This chain links TRBV12-3 or TRBV12-4 with TRBJ2-5; the match to TRBD2 covers 7 bases. V gave up 1 base and J gave up 2 bases; unmatched junction bases: 7. CDR3 length: 16 amino acids. The CDR3: CASSLGKRGVQETQYF. The CDR3 DNA is TGTGCCAGCAGTTTAGGGAAGCGGGGAGTTCAAGAGACCCAGTACTTC.

This rearrangement joins TRBV4-1 to TRBJ2-7; 7 bases fit TRBD1. V shed 4 bases and J 5 bases; nucleotides not matched to a gene: 8. The CDR3 is 14 residues long. Germline values: CDR1 MGHRA, CDR2 YSYEKL. CDR3 residues: CASSPRQGENEQYF. CDR3 nucleotides: TGCGCCAGCAGCCCCCGGCAGGGGGAGAACGAGCAGTACTTC.

This clonotype was detected only a few times. This chain joins TRBV6-6 and TRBJ2-7; D is unclear. The germline V gene encodes CDR1 MNHNY and CDR2 SVGAGI (reference sequence). The CDR3 has 11 residues. V was clipped by 0 bases and J by 6 bases, with 3 bases between them. The CDR3 spells CASSYSFEQYF. CDR3 DNA sequence: TGTGCCAGCAGTTACTCGTTCGAGCAGTACTTC.

The chain carries TRBV6-1 and TRBJ1-2; D is unclear. Germline lookup yields CDR1 MNHNS and CDR2 SASEGT. The CDR3 consists of 13 residues. The V gene lost 4 bases and the J gene lost 8 bases, with 14 bases spanning the gap. For the CDR3, the DNA is TGTGCCAGCAGTGTGCGTAGGGTGGAAGGCTACACCTTC. Translation: CASSVRRVEGYTF.

Only a few counts were recorded for this clonotype. The chain links TRBV7-9 to TRBJ2-5, with 7 bases aligning to TRBD2. This CDR3 contains 18 residues. After removal of 5 bases from V and 5 bases from J, the junction contained 20 bases not matched to a gene. Germline CDR1 SEHNR, CDR2 FQNEAQ (reference sequence). The CDR3 nucleotides are TGTGCCAGCAGCCCACTTGGACCCAGCGCGGGGGACTCGGAGACCCAGTACTTC. This sequence encodes CASSPLGPSAGDSETQYF.